The 23 T cell receptor beta chains in this list originate from one sample, sequenced in a study of cytomegalovirus exposure and HLA in healthy donors. TCRdb keeps only in-frame clones here, not all; method: immunoSEQ multiplex PCR. The table records about 150,000 clones, 86% of them present only once. The sequenced sample consisted of PBMCs. These receptor sequences come from a human donor in good health.

This rearrangement joins TRBV14 to TRBJ2-5; the D gene is possibly TRBD1 (6 bases). V was cut by 1 base and J by 3 bases, with 12 bases left in between. This CDR3 has 15 amino acids. Germline assignment: CDR1 SGHDN and CDR2 FVKESK. The CDR3 region has the DNA TGTGCCAGCAGCCAAGCCAAACAGGGTGAAGAGACCCAGTACTTC. Its translation is CASSQAKQGEETQYF.

This chain connects TRBV5-1 to TRBJ1-1; 9 nucleotides align to TRBD1. V dropped 0 bases and J dropped 6; count of bases not matched to a gene: 12. The CDR3 runs 17 residues. Germline V lookup: CDR1 SGHRS, CDR2 YFSETQ. For the CDR3, the DNA is TGCGCCAGCAGCTTGGAAACTACAGGGGGCATTCTGGCTGAAGCTTTCTTT. This sequence encodes CASSLETTGGILAEAFF.

This clone was recorded a few times. The chain is built from TRBV6-5 and TRBJ1-2, with 7 bases fitting TRBD1. The CDR3 has 13 amino acids. The trim removed 6 bases at V and 8 bases at J, leaving 9 bases unmatched. CDR1 and CDR2 from the germline V gene are MNHEY and SVGAGI. The CDR3 sequence: CASRLTGEGGYTF. The CDR3 DNA is TGTGCCAGCAGGCTAACAGGGGAAGGGGGCTACACCTTC.

This clone was counted between two and nine times. J is TRBJ2-5 and V is TRBV7-2; TRBD2 aligns across 8 bases. Germline V gene lookup returns CDR1 SGHTA and CDR2 FQGNSA. CDR3 size: 15 residues. The V segment lost 5 bases and the J segment 7 bases; nucleotides outside the gene matches: 12. CDR3 in amino acids: CASSPEFGLAGTQYF. For the CDR3, the DNA is TGTGCCAGCAGCCCTGAATTCGGACTAGCCGGGACCCAGTACTTC.

The chain recombines TRBV7-6 with TRBJ2-7; possible D gene TRBD1, 5 bases. This CDR3 has 14 amino acids. V was shortened by 0 bases and J by 2 bases, with 8 bases between the two germline ends. Germline V CDR1 and CDR2: SGHVS, FNYEAQ. CDR3 region: CASSLAQGPYEQYF. The CDR3 coding sequence is TGTGCCAGCAGCTTAGCGCAGGGCCCCTACGAGCAGTACTTC. The variable domain in full, with the rest retrieved from reference TRBV7-6 and TRBJ2-7, is GAGVSQSPRYKVTKRGQDVALRCDPISGHVSLYWYRQALGQGPEFLTYFNYEAQQDKSGLPNDRFSAERPEGSISTLTIQRTEQRDSAMYRCASSLAQGPYEQYFGPGTRLTVT.

The genes are TRBV2 and TRBJ2-3, with 7 bases identical to TRBD2. This CDR3 spans 14 amino acids. J gave up 6 bases and V 8 bases, and 11 bases lay outside the gene matches. Looked up from germline, CDR1 is SNHLY and CDR2 is FYNNEI. The CDR3 DNA follows: TGTGCCAGCGTTTTAAGCGGGAACTCCGATACGCAGTATTTT. Its protein product is CASVLSGNSDTQYF.

V and J are TRBV7-2 and TRBJ2-5; possibly TRBD2 for D (5 bases). The germline V gene has CDR1 SGHTA and CDR2 FQGNSA. With 0 bases removed from V and 5 bases from J, the gap between germline ends came to 19 bases. The CDR3 covers 17 residues. CDR3 DNA: TGTGCCAGCAGCTTAGCGTCGCTAGCTGGACCTACGGAGACCCAGTACTTC. Translated, it gives CASSLASLAGPTETQYF.

With regard to this clone: The sample has other DNA sequences that encode this CDR3 too. The chain carries TRBV29-1 and TRBJ1-1; 9 bases match TRBD1. CDR3 length: 14 amino acids. J lost 5 bases, V lost 4 bases, and 8 bases had no gene match. Germline V gene sequence: CDR1 SQVTM, CDR2 ANQGSEA. The CDR3 sequence is CSVGSQGARTEAFF. The CDR3 nucleotides read TGCAGCGTTGGTTCACAGGGGGCGCGAACTGAAGCTTTCTTT.

This clone was counted a few times. The rearrangement uses TRBV25-1 and TRBJ1-1; no firm D call. This CDR3 is built from 14 residues. Germline V gene lookup returns CDR1 MGHDK and CDR2 SYGVNS. V was pared by 4 bases and J by 2 bases, with 11 bases between. CDR3 DNA: TGTGCCAGCAGTGGGTACGGGATAAACACTGAAGCTTTCTTT. The encoded protein is CASSGYGINTEAFF.

This chain links TRBV5-6 with TRBJ2-5; D is ambiguous. The DNA matches TRBJ2-7 better at its end, which makes the J call doubtful. Germline lookup yields CDR1 SGHDT and CDR2 YYEEEE. There are 12 residues in the CDR3. CDR3 coding DNA: TGTGCCAGCAGCTTGGGAGGTTACGAGCAGTACTTC. It specifies CASSLGGYEQYF.

The chain carries TRBV27 and TRBJ1-1, with D possibly TRBD1 on 5 matching bases. Trimming shortened V by 6 bases and J by 7 bases, and 18 bases separated the two germline ends. The CDR3 has 14 residues. In germline, CDR1 is MNHEY, CDR2 SMNVEV (reference sequence). CDR3 in amino acids: CASRYGGRGGEAFF. The CDR3 region has the DNA TGTGCCAGCAGGTATGGTGGACGGGGGGGTGAAGCTTTCTTT.

The V call is TRBV7-8, the J call TRBJ2-6, with D possibly TRBD1 on 6 matching bases. Trimming took 3 bases from V and 0 from J, leaving 12 bases between them. Germline CDR1 and CDR2: SGHVS and FQNEAQ. The CDR3 runs to 17 residues. CDR3 in amino acids: CASSFTGQSSGANVLTF. CDR3 bases: TGTGCCAGCAGCTTTACTGGACAGAGCTCTGGGGCCAACGTCCTGACTTTC.

This clone was seen once. The V gene is TRBV6-5, the J gene TRBJ1-2; 8 positions match TRBD1. V was clipped by 2 bases and J by 5 bases; unmatched bases: 4. Looked up from germline, CDR1 is MNHEY and CDR2 is SVGAGI. The length of the CDR3 is 14 residues. The CDR3 is CASSYTGGGYGYTF. CDR3 bases: TGTGCCAGCAGTTACACAGGGGGGGGTTATGGCTACACCTTC.

The rearrangement links TRBV19 to TRBJ1-6; D is possibly TRBD1 (5 bases). The CDR3 covers 14 residues. Trimming took off 1 base at V and 7 bases at J, with 8 bases between the two ends. In germline, CDR1 is LNHDA, CDR2 SQIVND (reference sequence). CDR3 nucleotides: TGTGCCAGTAGTATAGGGGGGGGGAATTCACCCCTCCACTTT. It encodes CASSIGGGNSPLHF.

The chain uses TRBV29-1 and TRBJ2-7; TRBD2 matches 8 bases. The CDR3 is made up of 14 amino acids. Germline CDR1 is SQVTM and CDR2 is ANQGSEA. The V and J ends lost 6 bases and 4 bases, in that order; junction bases with no gene match: 11. The CDR3 region is CSVDTSGSGYEQYF. Here the CDR3 DNA reads TGCAGCGTGGACACGAGCGGGAGTGGGTACGAGCAGTACTTC.

The chain carries TRBV6-5 and TRBJ2-7, with a possible D match to TRBD2 (7 bases). The CDR3 contains 15 residues. CDR1 is MNHEY and CDR2 is SVGAGI in the germline V gene. Trimming left V 6 bases short and J 3 bases short, with 18 bases between. The CDR3 region has the DNA TGTGCCAGCAGCCCGGGTGAGGGGGGGGTCTACGAGCAGTACTTC. Protein: CASSPGEGGVYEQYF.

This chain connects TRBV7-9 to TRBJ2-7, with TRBD1 matching 8 bases. CDR1 is SEHNR and CDR2 is FQNEAQ in the germline V gene (reference sequence). This CDR3 is built from 13 residues. V dropped 9 bases and J dropped 3; count of bases not matched to a gene: 7. Here the CDR3 reads CASRGQGDYEQYF. Here the CDR3 DNA reads TGTGCCAGTAGAGGACAGGGCGACTACGAGCAGTACTTC.

The CDR3 sequence is CASSPRQVKSNEKLFF. CDR3 coding DNA: TGCGCCAGCAGCCCACGACAGGTTAAATCTAATGAAAAACTGTTTTTT. This sequence joins TRBV5-1 and TRBJ1-4; D is possibly TRBD1 (6 bases). The CDR3 loop spans 16 amino acids. CDR1 and CDR2 (germline): SGHRS, YFSETQ. V lost 4 bases, J lost 3 bases, and 16 bases lay in between. Using reference TRBV5-1 and TRBJ1-4 for the parts outside the CDR3, the full variable domain is KAGVTQTPRYLIKTRGQQVTLSCSPISGHRSVSWYQQTPGQGLQFLFEYFSETQRNKGNFPGRFSGRQFSNSRSEMNVSTLELGDSALYLCASSPRQVKSNEKLFFGSGTQLSVL.

V gene TRBV15 combines with J gene TRBJ1-3; a possible D gene is TRBD1 (6 bases). Between the trimmed V and J ends, which lost 1 base and 0 bases, there was a span of 16 bases. The CDR3 spans 18 residues. The germline CDR1 and CDR2 sequences are LNHNV and YYDKDF (reference sequence). Here the CDR3 DNA reads TGTGCCACCAGCAGAGGAGGGGGGGAGGGTAGCTCTGGAAACACCATATATTTT. Residues: CATSRGGGEGSSGNTIYF.

The chain recombines TRBV18 with TRBJ2-6; D not certain. The germline CDR1 and CDR2 sequences are KGHSH and LQKENI. The CDR3 sequence is 15 residues long. V was shortened by 0 bases and J by 2 bases, with 5 bases between the two germline ends. This CDR3 reads CASSPPLAGANVLTF. CDR3 DNA sequence: TGTGCCAGCTCACCACCCCTTGCTGGGGCCAACGTCCTGACTTTC.

V usage is TRBV30 and J usage is TRBJ1-3, with TRBD1 matching 8 bases. After removal of 4 bases from V and 4 bases from J, the junction contained 6 bases not matched to a gene. The CDR3 covers 14 residues. CDR1 is GTSNPN and CDR2 is SVGIG in the germline V gene (reference sequence). CDR3 residues: CAWNKDRGGNTIYF. The CDR3 nucleotides are TGTGCCTGGAACAAAGACAGGGGAGGAAACACCATATATTTT.

The V call is TRBV4-1, the J call TRBJ2-1; tentative D call: TRBD2 (5 bases). Per germline, CDR1 MGHRA and CDR2 YSYEKL. The CDR3 sequence is 16 residues long. Between the trimmed V and J ends, which lost 4 bases and 0 bases, there was a span of 13 bases. This CDR3 reads CASSPPRGLSYNEQFF. In DNA form, the CDR3 reads TGCGCCAGCAGCCCACCACGCGGGCTCTCCTACAATGAGCAGTTCTTC.

CDR3 sequence: CASSSSLGTEAFF. CDR3 nucleotide sequence: TGTGCCAGCAGCTCAAGTCTAGGCACTGAAGCTTTCTTT. The chain uses TRBV7-9 and TRBJ1-1; D is unresolved. V shed 4 bases and J shed 4 bases, with 10 bases lying between them. The length of the CDR3 is 13 residues. Looked up from germline, CDR1 is SEHNR and CDR2 is FQNEAQ (reference sequence).